This TCR beta chain derives from a study of blood T cell repertoires in COVID-19. TCRdb keeps only in-frame clones here, not all; method: immunoSEQ multiplex PCR. Counted here are 140,000 to 150,000 clones, roughly three quarters occurring once; the ten biggest clones make up 5.5% to 7%. The ends lost 2 bases at V and 4 bases at J; junction bases unmatched: 9. This CDR3 spans 16 amino acids. Germline CDR1 is SGHVS and CDR2 is FQNEAQ. The gene calls are TRBV7-8 and TRBJ2-3; 7 bases align to TRBD1. This TCR was recovered from a woman aged 45-65 years who had recovered from COVID-19. Sequences were obtained from PBMCs or T cells enriched from blood (not recorded which). CDR3 nucleotide sequence: TGTGCCAGCAGCTTAAACAACAGGGGAAATTCAGATACGCAGTATTTT. Amino acids: CASSLNNRGNSDTQYF.